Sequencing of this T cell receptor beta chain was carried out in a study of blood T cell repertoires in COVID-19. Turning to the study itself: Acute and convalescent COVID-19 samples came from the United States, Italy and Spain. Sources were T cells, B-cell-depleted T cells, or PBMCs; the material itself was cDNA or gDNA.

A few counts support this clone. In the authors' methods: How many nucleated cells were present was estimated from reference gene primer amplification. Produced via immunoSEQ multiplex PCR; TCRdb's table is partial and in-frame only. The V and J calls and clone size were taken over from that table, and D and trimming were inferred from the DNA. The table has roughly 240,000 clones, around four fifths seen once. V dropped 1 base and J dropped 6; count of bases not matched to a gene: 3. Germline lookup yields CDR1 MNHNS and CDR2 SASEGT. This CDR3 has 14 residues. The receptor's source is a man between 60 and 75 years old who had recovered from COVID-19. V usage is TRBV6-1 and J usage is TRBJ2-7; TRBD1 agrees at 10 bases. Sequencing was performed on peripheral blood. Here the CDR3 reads CASSEGTGGFEQYF. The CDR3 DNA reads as TGTGCCAGCAGTGAAGGGACAGGGGGGTTCGAGCAGTACTTC.